This passage covers 23 T cell receptor beta chains from one sample sequenced in a study of post-analysis software for immune sequencing data (dated by TCRdb to 2014 to 2015). What the research found in general, with its limitations: Patients showed significantly higher frequencies than controls for five TRBV segments, among them TRBV5-6, TRBV5-1 and TRBV20-1.

No cognate antigen is known for these TCRs. Library preparation was by PCR. Instrument on record: Illumina HiSeq 2500. To reduce PCR and sequencing biases, unique molecular identifiers were incorporated into the TCR beta cDNA libraries. TCRdb trimmed public reads at Q25 via fastp, called clones via MiXCR and kept in-frame beta chains. For every CDR3 protein sequence, its rows merge into one entry that carries the most common genes and DNA. The sample profile shows 380,000 or so distinct CDR3 sequences; around 37% of them were found once. The ten largest clones capture roughly 12% of the sample. The sequenced sample consisted of blood. The receptors stem from a girl between 5 and 17 years old with multiple sclerosis.

With regard to this clonotype: Sequence at one end of the junction differs from germline and may be a read error. V and J are TRBV9 and TRBJ2-1, with no clear D. Germline V lookup: CDR1 SGDLS, CDR2 YYNGEE. The CDR3 is made up of 11 amino acids. The CDR3: CASSVGIEQVF. CDR3 bases: TGTGCCAGCAGCGTAGGGATTGAGCAGGTCTTC. Full variable domain (remainder filled in from reference TRBV9 and TRBJ2-1): DSGVTQTPKHLITATGQRVTLRCSPRSGDLSVYWYQQSLDQGLQFLIQYYNGEERAKGNILERFSAQQFPDLHSELNLSSLELGDSALYFCASSVGIEQVFGPGTRLTVL.

This clonotype was seen once. A much larger clonotype is one base distant, so this may be a read error. The chain has TRBV4-2 and TRBJ2-5, with D perhaps matching TRBD2 (7 bases). From germline, CDR1 is LGHNA and CDR2 YNFKEQ. This CDR3 is 17 amino acids long. Trimming left V 1 base short and J 11 bases short, with 26 bases between. The CDR3 loop is CASSQAEGGGYSYGQYF. The CDR3 DNA sequence: TGTGCCAGCAGCCAAGCAGAGGGCGGGGGCTACTCCTACGGGCAGTACTTC.

This clonotype came up a few times. The J gene is TRBJ1-2, the V gene TRBV4-1, with D possibly matching TRBD1 (6 bases). Germline values: CDR1 MGHRA, CDR2 YSYEKL. This CDR3 contains 15 residues. V lost 1 base and J 4 bases, leaving 13 bases between the germline ends. The CDR3 spells CASSQGTVTLYGYTF. In nucleotides, the CDR3 is TGCGCCAGCAGCCAAGGGACAGTAACCCTCTATGGCTACACCTTC.

This rearrangement joins TRBV7-9 to TRBJ2-1; 13 nucleotides line up with TRBD2. The trim removed 5 bases at V and 0 bases at J, leaving 10 bases unmatched. Germline V gene sequence: CDR1 SEHNR, CDR2 FQNEAQ (reference sequence). This CDR3 comprises 19 residues. The CDR3 sequence is CASSPRLAGGLFSYNEQFF. The DNA of the CDR3 is TGTGCCAGCAGCCCCCGACTAGCGGGGGGCCTCTTCTCCTACAATGAGCAGTTCTTC.

The chain uses TRBV19 and TRBJ2-1; TRBD2 matches at 8 bases. The J call may be wrong; the DNA end is better matched by TRBJ2-7. Germline V gene sequence: CDR1 LNHDA, CDR2 SQIVND (reference sequence). This CDR3 region has 14 residues. The CDR3 DNA sequence: TGTGCCAGTAGTCCGGGACTAGGGGTCTACGAGCAGTACTTC. Translation gives CASSPGLGVYEQYF.

The rearrangement uses TRBV29-1 and TRBJ2-2; maybe TRBD1 (6 bases). Germline values: CDR1 SQVTM, CDR2 ANQGSEA. V lost 5 bases and J 6 bases, leaving 10 bases between the germline ends. The CDR3 has 12 amino acids. CDR3 sequence: CSVTRGAGELFF. CDR3 nucleotide sequence: TGCAGCGTTACCAGGGGTGCCGGGGAGCTGTTTTTT.

This sequence joins TRBV5-5 and TRBJ2-7; tentatively, D is TRBD2 (5 bases). The J call may be faulty, since TRBJ2-5 better matches the DNA end. Per germline, CDR1 SGHKS and CDR2 YYEKEE (reference sequence). This CDR3 is built from 15 residues. CDR3 in amino acids: CASSFETDGMETQYF. The CDR3 DNA sequence: TGTGCCAGCAGCTTCGAGACCGACGGGATGGAGACCCAGTACTTC.

The genes are TRBV20-1 and TRBJ2-5; maybe TRBD1 (6 bases). This CDR3 has 14 residues. Per germline, CDR1 DFQATT and CDR2 SNEGSKA (reference sequence). V was trimmed by 6 bases and J by 6 bases, leaving 20 bases between them. The CDR3 is CSAQMGQGLQTQYF. DNA for the CDR3: TGCAGTGCCCAAATGGGGCAGGGGCTACAGACCCAGTACTTC.

The gene calls are TRBV18 and TRBJ1-4; 7 nucleotides align to TRBD1. After removal of 3 bases from V and 7 bases from J, the junction contained 5 bases not matched to a gene. Germline V gene data show CDR1 as KGHSH and CDR2 as LQKENI. The CDR3 length is 14 residues. CDR3 loop: CASSPDREVEKLFF. Written as DNA, the CDR3 is TGTGCCAGCTCACCCGACAGGGAGGTTGAAAAACTGTTTTTT.

The chain recombines TRBV12-3 or TRBV12-4 with TRBJ2-4; 8 nucleotides align to TRBD1. The closer fit of TRBJ2-7 to the DNA end suggests the J call may be wrong. This CDR3 spans 14 amino acids. DNA for the CDR3: TGTGCCAGCAGCCTAGGGGCAGGGGGCCACGAGCAGTACTTC. It codes for CASSLGAGGHEQYF.

The chain employs TRBV6-5 and TRBJ1-3, with unresolved D. V was shortened by 5 bases and J by 5 bases, with 16 bases between the two germline ends. CDR3 length equals 15 residues. The germline gives CDR1 MNHEY, CDR2 SVGAGI. DNA for the CDR3: TGTGCCAGCAGTCTGTCGGGCCCTGAAAGAAACACCATATATTTT. It encodes CASSLSGPERNTIYF.

This clonotype was seen a handful of times. The V gene is TRBV10-3, the J gene TRBJ2-7; no firm D call. The germline V gene has CDR1 ENHRY and CDR2 SYGVKD. CDR3 size: 11 residues. V was pared by 3 bases and J by 6 bases, with 6 bases between. The CDR3 reads CAISDGLEQYF. Here the CDR3 DNA reads TGTGCCATCAGTGACGGTCTCGAGCAGTACTTC.

This clonotype was observed a handful of times. V gene TRBV3-1 combines with J gene TRBJ2-1, with D perhaps matching TRBD2 (6 bases). V was pared by 3 bases and J by 4 bases, with 13 bases between. The CDR3 is made up of 15 amino acids. The germline CDR1 and CDR2 sequences are LGHDT and YNNKEL (reference sequence). CDR3 in amino acids: CASSHGGEGYNEQFF. CDR3 nucleotide sequence: TGTGCCAGCAGCCATGGCGGGGAAGGGTACAATGAGCAGTTCTTC.

This clonotype has more than one count but fewer than ten. V and J are TRBV27 and TRBJ2-1, with 7 bases identical to TRBD1. Losses at the gene ends were 6 bases for V and 0 bases for J; bases not matched to a gene: 5. The V gene's germline CDR1 is MNHEY and CDR2 SMNVEV (reference sequence). This CDR3 region has 15 residues. The DNA for the CDR3 is TGTGCCAGCAGGAAGACAGGGATCTCCTACAATGAGCAGTTCTTC. It codes for CASRKTGISYNEQFF.

The chain is built from TRBV7-9 and TRBJ2-7; perhaps TRBD1 as D (6 bases). There are 14 residues in the CDR3. Germline CDR1 reads SEHNR; CDR2 reads FQNEAQ (reference sequence). V gave up 0 bases and J gave up 4 bases, with 10 bases separating them. The CDR3, as DNA: TGTGCCAGCAGCTTAGCCCCAGACAGGTACGAGCAGTACTTC. Amino acid sequence: CASSLAPDRYEQYF.

The rearrangement links TRBV7-2 to TRBJ1-2, with 7 bases lining up with TRBD1. Looked up from germline, CDR1 is SGHTA and CDR2 is FQGNSA. The CDR3 is made up of 15 amino acids. The J segment lost 3 bases and the V segment lost 3 bases, leaving 7 bases of the junction unmatched. The CDR3 DNA is TGTGCCAGCAGCTTGGGATATGGACAGGACTATGGCTACACCTTC. The encoded protein is CASSLGYGQDYGYTF.

The CDR3 protein is CASSVAGTSLYEQYF. CDR3 nucleotides: TGTGCCAGCAGTGTAGCCGGGACTAGCCTCTACGAGCAGTACTTC. This chain links TRBV6-5 with TRBJ2-4; 9 bases map to TRBD2. TRBJ2-7 explains the end of the DNA better; the J call may be wrong. The CDR3 runs to 15 residues. Per the germline V gene, CDR1 is MNHEY and CDR2 is SVGAGI.

The chain joins TRBV6-6 to TRBJ1-1; no clear D. Germline CDR1 MNHNY, CDR2 SVGAGI (reference sequence). V was pared by 0 bases and J by 11 bases, with 19 bases between. This CDR3 has 15 amino acids. The CDR3 loop reads CASSYSNRIGGMAFF. CDR3 sequence (DNA): TGTGCCAGCAGTTACTCGAACCGGATAGGTGGTATGGCTTTCTTT.

This clonotype has a count of ten or more. The J gene is TRBJ2-7, the V gene TRBV29-1; D gene uncertain. Germline V lookup: CDR1 SQVTM, CDR2 ANQGSEA. CDR3 length equals 12 residues. The V and J ends lost 4 bases and 2 bases respectively, with 9 bases between them. The CDR3 DNA follows: TGCAGCGTTGGGGCCTCTACCTACGAGCAGTACTTC. Translated, it gives CSVGASTYEQYF.

The DNA of the CDR3 is TGTGCCAGCACGGGGGCGGGGGAAGCCTACGAGCAGTACTTC. This codes for CASTGAGEAYEQYF. The chain has TRBV12-3 or TRBV12-4 and TRBJ2-7; D possibly corresponds to TRBD2 (7 bases). V lost 7 bases, J lost 2 bases, and 15 bases lay in between. This CDR3 region has 14 residues.

The chain uses TRBV11-2 and TRBJ1-5, with 7 bases that match TRBD1. The germline V gene encodes CDR1 SGHAT and CDR2 FQNNGV. V gave up 0 bases and J gave up 0 bases; unmatched junction bases: 8. The CDR3 is made up of 18 amino acids. CDR3 in amino acids: CASSLDPPTGFSNQPQHF. CDR3 sequence (DNA): TGTGCCAGCAGCTTAGATCCCCCGACAGGGTTTAGCAATCAGCCCCAGCATTTT.

The chain recombines TRBV5-1 with TRBJ2-1; possible D gene TRBD2, 5 bases. This CDR3 is built from 15 residues. Per germline, CDR1 SGHRS and CDR2 YFSETQ. V gave up 1 base and J gave up 4 bases, with 12 bases separating them. The CDR3: CASSLFVASYNEQFF. The CDR3 coding sequence is TGCGCCAGCAGCTTGTTTGTAGCGTCGTACAATGAGCAGTTCTTC. The variable domain in full, with the rest retrieved from reference TRBV5-1 and TRBJ2-1, is KAGVTQTPRYLIKTRGQQVTLSCSPISGHRSVSWYQQTPGQGLQFLFEYFSETQRNKGNFPGRFSGRQFSNSRSEMNVSTLELGDSALYLCASSLFVASYNEQFFGPGTRLTVL.

This chain's CDR3 is CASSPTIVDYGYTF. CDR3 coding DNA: TGTGCCAGCTCACCGACAATAGTAGACTATGGCTACACCTTC. The chain carries TRBV18 and TRBJ1-2; D unclear. This CDR3 is 14 amino acids long. The V gene's germline CDR1 is KGHSH and CDR2 LQKENI. V lost 3 bases and J lost 3, with 11 bases in between.